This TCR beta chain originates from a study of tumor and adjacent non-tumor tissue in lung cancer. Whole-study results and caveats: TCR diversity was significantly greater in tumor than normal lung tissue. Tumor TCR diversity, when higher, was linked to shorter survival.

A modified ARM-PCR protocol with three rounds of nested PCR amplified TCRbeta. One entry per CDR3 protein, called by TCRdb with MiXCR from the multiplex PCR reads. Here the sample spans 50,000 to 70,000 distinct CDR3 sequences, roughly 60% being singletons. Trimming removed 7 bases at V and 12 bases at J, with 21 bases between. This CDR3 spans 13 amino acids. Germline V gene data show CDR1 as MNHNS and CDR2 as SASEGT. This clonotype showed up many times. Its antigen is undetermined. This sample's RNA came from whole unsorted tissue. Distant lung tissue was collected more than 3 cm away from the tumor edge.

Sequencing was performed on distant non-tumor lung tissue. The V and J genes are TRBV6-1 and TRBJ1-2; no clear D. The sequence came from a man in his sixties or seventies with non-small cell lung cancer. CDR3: CASNLFEGSFHTF. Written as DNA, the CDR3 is TGTGCCAGCAATCTTTTTGAGGGCAGCTTCCACACCTTC.